This T cell receptor beta chain comes out of a study of T cell repertoires in cytomegalovirus infection. Overall study context: HLA-B-restricted CMV epitopes that are well studied were used alongside recently identified HLA-C-restricted ones.

In TCRdb, the reads were re-called with MiXCR into one record per CDR3 protein. The table records 640,000 or so distinct CDR3 sequences, 33% of them present only once. In regard to this clonotype: Its antigen is not known.

The CDR3 is made up of 15 amino acids. CDR1 is SGHTA, CDR2 FQGNSA, per germline. Trimming shortened V by 2 bases and J by 4 bases, and 14 bases separated the two germline ends. Findings and caveats of the study: Adding up the frequency of public TCR beta families identified people who carried CMV plus the relevant HLA.

The receptor's source is a human donor in good health (CMV status not recorded). Some clones in this sample may be carry-over from other donors' samples. V usage is TRBV7-2 and J usage is TRBJ2-5, with D possibly matching TRBD2 (6 bases). The starting material was cultured PBMCs, obtained from culture after CMV antigen stimulation. CDR3 residues: CASSLQGPGAETQYF. CDR3 nucleotide sequence: TGTGCCAGCAGCTTACAAGGGCCGGGAGCAGAGACCCAGTACTTC.